Included here is one TCR beta chain sequence, with context. Its cognate antigen has yet to be identified. Base qualities are not at hand, and no much larger clone is one base apart. The method behind the library was the immunoSEQ multiplex PCR assay. Rearranged TCR beta chain sequences were amplified with the hsTCRB Kit following the manufacturer's protocol. Sequencing of TCRB libraries was carried out on an Illumina MiSeq. In the original analysis: The kit vendor's proprietary platform handled demultiplexing, trimming and gene mapping. TCRdb limited this immuneACCESS table to in-frame rearrangements with V and J called. A share of clones is missing; checked studies link under half to unresolved V genes, and the rest is unexplained. V, J and clone size are taken as reported in that table, and D and trimming were inferred from the DNA itself. The sample profile shows 35,000 or so clones; about 80% of them were found once. Of the sample, over 13% falls within the top ten clones.

In light of the paper, this sample's time point label describes: week 11, during vaccination. Every vaccine dose consisted of 300 ug of a 20-mer mutant IDH1 peptide in Montanide, administered subcutaneously together with topical imiquimod. Donors had newly diagnosed WHO grade 3 or 4 IDH1-mutant astrocytomas with loss of nuclear ATRX. The samples were drawn from NOA16, a multicentre, single-arm, open-label phase I trial in Germany that tested a mutant IDH1 peptide vaccine in humans for the first time. Genomic DNA for TCRB sequencing was isolated from EDTA blood with the DNeasy Blood and Tissue Kit. This specimen belongs to a study of a mutant IDH1 vaccine in newly diagnosed glioma (dated by TCRdb to the early 2020s). At the level of the whole study: Eight vaccinations were administered to patients in weeks 1, 3, 5, 7, 11, 15, 19 and 23, corresponding to visits V03 through V10. Before enrollment, most patients had been given radiochemotherapy with temozolomide as standard therapy, while the rest had received either radiotherapy alone or temozolomide alone. Peripheral blood was drawn at six visits: V03 (baseline), V05, V07, V10, V12 and V13. For exploratory analyses, roughly 25 treated patients had longitudinal TCRB deep sequencing done wherever samples were available. Vaccination was initiated 4-6 weeks after radiotherapy alone, or concurrently with temozolomide cycles in the chemotherapy-containing groups. Of the approximately 30 treated patients, 62.5% were male and 37.5% were female, and a mean age of roughly 37 years was recorded. Points the paper makes about the study in general: According to the authors, sample limitations meant that analyses of patient blood samples could not be reproduced. PBMC samples for TCRB deep sequencing were selected based on availability. Vaccine-induced immune responses across multiple MHC alleles were detected in approximately 93% of patients. Pseudoprogression appeared unrelated to alterations in the top peripheral T cell clonotypes detected by TCRB sequencing.

The sequence derives from a woman in her twenties or thirties with glioma. Some clones in this sample may be carry-over from other donors' samples. The sample was peripheral blood mononuclear cells (PBMCs), taken from a glioma patient whose treatment included an IDH1 peptide vaccine.

The CDR3 reads as follows: CASSYLVDGGEQFF. At the DNA level, the sequence is TGTGCCAGCAGTTACCTCGTCGATGGGGGTGAGCAGTTCTTC. The chain is encoded by TRBV6-6 joined to TRBJ2-1, with the D segment possibly TRBD1 or TRBD2, each aligning over 5 bases. V is shortened by 2 bases, J by 9 bases, and the region joining them spans 14 bases. The cysteine opens and the phenylalanine closes a CDR3 of 14 amino acids. Only CDR3 DNA remains: 42 bases, in frame from the first base. The CDR1 and CDR2 encoded by the germline V gene (reference sequence) are MNHNY and SVGAGI.